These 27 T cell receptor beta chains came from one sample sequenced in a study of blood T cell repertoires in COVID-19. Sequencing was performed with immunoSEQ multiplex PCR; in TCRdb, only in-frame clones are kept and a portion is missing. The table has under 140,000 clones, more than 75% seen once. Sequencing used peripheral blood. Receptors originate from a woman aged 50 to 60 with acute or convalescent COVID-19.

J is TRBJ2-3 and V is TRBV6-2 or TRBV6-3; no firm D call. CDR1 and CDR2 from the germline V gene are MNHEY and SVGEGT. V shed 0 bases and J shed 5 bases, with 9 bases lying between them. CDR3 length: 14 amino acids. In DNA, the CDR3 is TGTGCCAGCAGTTACTCGAGAGCTGGAGATACGCAGTATTTT. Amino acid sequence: CASSYSRAGDTQYF.

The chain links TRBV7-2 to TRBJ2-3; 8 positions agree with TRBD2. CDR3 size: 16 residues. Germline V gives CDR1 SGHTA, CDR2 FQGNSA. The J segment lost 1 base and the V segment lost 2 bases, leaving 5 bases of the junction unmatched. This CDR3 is CASSLLASGRTDTQYF. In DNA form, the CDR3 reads TGTGCCAGCAGCTTATTGGCTAGCGGGCGCACAGATACGCAGTATTTT.

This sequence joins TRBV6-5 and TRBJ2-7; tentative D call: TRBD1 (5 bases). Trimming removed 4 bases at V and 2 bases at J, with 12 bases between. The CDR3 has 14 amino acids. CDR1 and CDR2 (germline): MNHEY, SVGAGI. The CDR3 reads CASSLGQPPYEQYF. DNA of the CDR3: TGTGCCAGCAGTTTGGGGCAGCCCCCCTACGAGCAGTACTTC.

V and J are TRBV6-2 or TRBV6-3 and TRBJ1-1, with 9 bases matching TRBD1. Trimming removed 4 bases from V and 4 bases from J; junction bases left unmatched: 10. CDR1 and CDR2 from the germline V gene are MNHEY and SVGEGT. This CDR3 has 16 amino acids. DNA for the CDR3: TGTGCCAGCAGTTCTGTCCCGGGACAGGGACCCACTGAAGCTTTCTTT. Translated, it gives CASSSVPGQGPTEAFF.

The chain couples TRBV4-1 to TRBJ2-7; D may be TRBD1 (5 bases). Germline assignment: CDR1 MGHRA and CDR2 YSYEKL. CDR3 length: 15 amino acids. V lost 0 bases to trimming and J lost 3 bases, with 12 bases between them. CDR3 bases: TGCGCCAGCAGCCAAGATGCGTCAGGGTACTACGAGCAGTACTTC. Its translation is CASSQDASGYYEQYF.

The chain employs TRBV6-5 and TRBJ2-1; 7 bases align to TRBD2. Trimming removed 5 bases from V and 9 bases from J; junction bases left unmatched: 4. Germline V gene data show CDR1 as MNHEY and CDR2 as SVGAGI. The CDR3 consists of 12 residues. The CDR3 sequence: CASSRPGGEQFF. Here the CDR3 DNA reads TGTGCCAGCAGTCGCCCGGGGGGTGAGCAGTTCTTC.

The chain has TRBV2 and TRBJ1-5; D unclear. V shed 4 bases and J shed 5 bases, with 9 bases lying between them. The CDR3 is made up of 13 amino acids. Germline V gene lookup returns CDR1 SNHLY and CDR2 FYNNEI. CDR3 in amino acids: CASSGRWDQPQHF. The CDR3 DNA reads TGTGCCAGCAGTGGGCGGTGGGATCAGCCCCAGCATTTT.

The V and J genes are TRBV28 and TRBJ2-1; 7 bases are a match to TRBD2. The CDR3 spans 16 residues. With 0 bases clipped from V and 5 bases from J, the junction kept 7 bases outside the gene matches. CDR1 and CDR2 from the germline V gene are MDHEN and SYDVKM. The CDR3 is CASSLWSGTSHNEQFF. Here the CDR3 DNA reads TGTGCCAGCAGTTTATGGAGCGGGACGTCCCACAATGAGCAGTTCTTC.

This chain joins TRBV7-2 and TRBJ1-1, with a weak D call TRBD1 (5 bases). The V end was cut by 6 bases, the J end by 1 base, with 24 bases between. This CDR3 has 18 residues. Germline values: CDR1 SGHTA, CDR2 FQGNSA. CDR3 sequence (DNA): TGTGCCAGCAGGGGGCGACAGTCCCCTGTACAATCGAACACTGAAGCTTTCTTT. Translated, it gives CASRGRQSPVQSNTEAFF. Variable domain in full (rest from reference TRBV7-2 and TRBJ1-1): GAGVSQSPSNKVTEKGKDVELRCDPISGHTALYWYRQSLGQGLEFLIYFQGNSAPDKSGLPSDRFSAERTGGSVSTLTIQRTQQEDSAVYLCASRGRQSPVQSNTEAFFGQGTRLTVV.

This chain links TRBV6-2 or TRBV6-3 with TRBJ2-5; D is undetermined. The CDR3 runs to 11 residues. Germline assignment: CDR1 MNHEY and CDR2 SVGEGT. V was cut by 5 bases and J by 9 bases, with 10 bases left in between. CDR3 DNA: TGTGCCAGCAGTACCGCTGCGGCCCAGTACTTC. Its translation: CASSTAAAQYF.

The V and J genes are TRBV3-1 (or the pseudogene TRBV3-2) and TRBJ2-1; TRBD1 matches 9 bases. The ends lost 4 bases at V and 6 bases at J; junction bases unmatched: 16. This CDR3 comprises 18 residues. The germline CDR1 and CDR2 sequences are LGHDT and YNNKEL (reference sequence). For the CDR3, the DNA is TGTGCCAGCAGCCGAGACAGGAAGGACAGGGGAGTCGGCAATGAGCAGTTCTTC. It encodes CASSRDRKDRGVGNEQFF.

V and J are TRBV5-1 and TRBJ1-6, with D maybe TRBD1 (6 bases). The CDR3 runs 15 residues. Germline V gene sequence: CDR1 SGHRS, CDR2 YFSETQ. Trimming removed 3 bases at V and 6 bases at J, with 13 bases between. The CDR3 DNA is TGCGCCAGCAGCTCAGGGGACCAACTTAATTCACCCCTCCACTTT. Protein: CASSSGDQLNSPLHF.

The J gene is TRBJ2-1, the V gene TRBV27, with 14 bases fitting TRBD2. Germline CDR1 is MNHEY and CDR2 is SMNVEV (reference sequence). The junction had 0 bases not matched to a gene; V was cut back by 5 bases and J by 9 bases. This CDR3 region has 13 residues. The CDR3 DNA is TGTGCCAGCAGTGGACTAGCGGGAGGTGAGCAGTTCTTC. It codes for CASSGLAGGEQFF.

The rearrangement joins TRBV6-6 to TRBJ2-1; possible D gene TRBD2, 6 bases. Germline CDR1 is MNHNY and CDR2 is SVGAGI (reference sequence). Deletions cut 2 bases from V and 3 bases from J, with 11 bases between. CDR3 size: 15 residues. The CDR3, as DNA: TGTGCCAGCAGTTACAAGGCTAGCGACTACAATGAGCAGTTCTTC. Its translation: CASSYKASDYNEQFF.

This chain's CDR3 is CASSSTRQGATDTQYF. In DNA form, the CDR3 reads TGTGCCAGCAGCTCAACCAGACAGGGGGCGACAGATACGCAGTATTTT. V usage is TRBV5-5 and J usage is TRBJ2-3; 10 positions match TRBD1. The germline V gene encodes CDR1 SGHKS and CDR2 YYEKEE (reference sequence). V was pared by 3 bases and J by 3 bases, with 7 bases of the junction left unmatched. The CDR3 is made up of 16 amino acids.

CDR3 loop: CASSAHLSLPGSYEQYF. The CDR3 nucleotides are TGTGCCAGCAGCGCTCACCTTTCGCTCCCGGGTTCCTACGAGCAGTACTTC. The V call is TRBV21-1, the J call TRBJ2-7; the table's D gene call, TRBD2, was not cross checked with the DNA. TRBV21-1 corresponds to a pseudogene. This CDR3 comprises 17 residues.

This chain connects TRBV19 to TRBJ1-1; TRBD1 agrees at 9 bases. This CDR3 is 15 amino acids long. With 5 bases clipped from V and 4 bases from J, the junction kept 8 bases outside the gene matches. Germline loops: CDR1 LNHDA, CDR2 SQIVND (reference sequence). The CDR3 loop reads CASSPGTGLGTEAFF. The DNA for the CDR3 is TGTGCCAGTAGTCCCGGGACAGGGCTCGGCACTGAAGCTTTCTTT.

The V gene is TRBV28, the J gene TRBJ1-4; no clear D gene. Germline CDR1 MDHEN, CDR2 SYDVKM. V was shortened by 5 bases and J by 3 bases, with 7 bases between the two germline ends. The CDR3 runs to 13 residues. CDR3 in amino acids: CASSPLANEKLFF. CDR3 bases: TGTGCCAGCAGTCCCCTAGCTAATGAAAAACTGTTTTTT. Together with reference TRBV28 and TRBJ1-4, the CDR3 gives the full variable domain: DVKVTQSSRYLVKRTGEKVFLECVQDMDHENMFWYRQDPGLGLRLIYFSYDVKMKEKGDIPEGYSVSREKKERFSLILESASTNQTSMYLCASSPLANEKLFFGSGTQLSVL.

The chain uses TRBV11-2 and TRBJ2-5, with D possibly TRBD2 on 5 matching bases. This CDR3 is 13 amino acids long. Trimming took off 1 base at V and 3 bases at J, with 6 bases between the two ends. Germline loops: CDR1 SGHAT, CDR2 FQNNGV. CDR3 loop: CASSLGEKETQYF. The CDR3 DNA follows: TGTGCCAGCAGCTTAGGGGAGAAAGAGACCCAGTACTTC.

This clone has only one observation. This CDR3 reads CASSPTALAQFF. CDR3 bases: TGTGCCAGCAGCCCGACTGCACTAGCCCAGTTCTTC. The chain has TRBV11-2 and TRBJ2-1, with D tentatively TRBD2 (6 bases). The germline gives CDR1 SGHAT, CDR2 FQNNGV. CDR3 size: 12 residues. V lost 5 bases and J 13 bases, leaving 15 bases between the germline ends.

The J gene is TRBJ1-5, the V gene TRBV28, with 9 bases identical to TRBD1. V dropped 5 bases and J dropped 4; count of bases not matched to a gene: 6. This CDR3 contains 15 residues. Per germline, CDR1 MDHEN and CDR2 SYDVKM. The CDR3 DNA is TGTGCCAGCAGTATTGGGACAGGGCCTAATCAGCCCCAGCATTTT. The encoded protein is CASSIGTGPNQPQHF.

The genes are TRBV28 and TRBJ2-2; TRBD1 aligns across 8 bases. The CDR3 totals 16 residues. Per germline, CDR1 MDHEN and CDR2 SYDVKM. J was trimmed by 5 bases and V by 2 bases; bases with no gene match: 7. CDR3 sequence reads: CASSLGTGPRTGELFF. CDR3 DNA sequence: TGTGCCAGCAGTTTAGGGACAGGACCGAGGACCGGGGAGCTGTTTTTT.

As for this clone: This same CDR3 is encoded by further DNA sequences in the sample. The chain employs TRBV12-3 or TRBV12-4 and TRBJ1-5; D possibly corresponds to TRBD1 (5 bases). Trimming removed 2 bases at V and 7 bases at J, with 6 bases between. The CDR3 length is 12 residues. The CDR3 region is CASSLRGQPQHF. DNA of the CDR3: TGTGCCAGCAGTTTAAGGGGCCAGCCCCAGCATTTT.

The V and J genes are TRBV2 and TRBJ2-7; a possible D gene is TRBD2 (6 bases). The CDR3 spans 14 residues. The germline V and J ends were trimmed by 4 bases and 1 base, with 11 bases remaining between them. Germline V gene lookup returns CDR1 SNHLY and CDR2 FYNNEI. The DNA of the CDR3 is TGTGCCAGCAGTGGCGGGACGGTTTCCTACGAGCAGTACTTC. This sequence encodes CASSGGTVSYEQYF.

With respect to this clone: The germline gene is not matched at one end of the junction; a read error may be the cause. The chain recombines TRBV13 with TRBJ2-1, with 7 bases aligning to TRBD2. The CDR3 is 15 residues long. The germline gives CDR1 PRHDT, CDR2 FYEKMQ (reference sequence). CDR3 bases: TGTGCCAGCAGCGTAGGACTAGAAGCGGGTAATGAGCAGTTCTTC. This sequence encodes CASSVGLEAGNEQFF.

The CDR3 coding sequence is TGTGCCAGCAAAGAGGGTTGGAGTCCTAACTATGGCTACACCTTC. It is translated as CASKEGWSPNYGYTF. The chain is built from TRBV6-5 and TRBJ1-2; no clear D. The germline gives CDR1 MNHEY, CDR2 SVGAGI. CDR3 length: 15 residues. Deletions cut 7 bases from V and 0 bases from J, with 15 bases between.

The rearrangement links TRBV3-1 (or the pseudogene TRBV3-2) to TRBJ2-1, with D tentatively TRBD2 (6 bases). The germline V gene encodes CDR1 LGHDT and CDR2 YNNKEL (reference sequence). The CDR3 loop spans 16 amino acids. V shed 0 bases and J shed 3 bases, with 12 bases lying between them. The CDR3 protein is CASSQDPGARYNEQFF. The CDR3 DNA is TGTGCCAGCAGCCAAGATCCGGGAGCCCGCTACAATGAGCAGTTCTTC.